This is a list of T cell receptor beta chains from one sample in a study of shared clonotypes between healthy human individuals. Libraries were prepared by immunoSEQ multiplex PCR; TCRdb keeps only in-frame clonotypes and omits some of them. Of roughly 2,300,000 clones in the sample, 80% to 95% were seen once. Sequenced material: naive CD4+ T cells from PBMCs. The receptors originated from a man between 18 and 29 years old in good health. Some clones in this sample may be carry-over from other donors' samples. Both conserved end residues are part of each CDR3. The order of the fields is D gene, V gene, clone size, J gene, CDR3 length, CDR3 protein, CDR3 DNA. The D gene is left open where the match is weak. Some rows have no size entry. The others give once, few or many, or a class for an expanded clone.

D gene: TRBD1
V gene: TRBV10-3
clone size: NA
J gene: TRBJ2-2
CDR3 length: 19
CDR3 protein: CAISVHPRDRGPVTGELFF
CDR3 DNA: TGTGCCATCAGTGTCCACCCTCGGGACAGGGGGCCCGTCACCGGGGAGCTGTTTTTT

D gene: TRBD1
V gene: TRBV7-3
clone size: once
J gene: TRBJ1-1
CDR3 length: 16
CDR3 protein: CASSSGPGQGITEAFF
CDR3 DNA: TGTGCCAGCAGCTCTGGGCCAGGACAGGGGATCACTGAAGCTTTCTTT

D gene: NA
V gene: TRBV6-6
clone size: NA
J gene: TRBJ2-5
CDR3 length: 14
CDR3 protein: CASSYGAVGETQYF
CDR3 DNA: TGTGCCAGCAGTTATGGGGCCGTGGGAGAGACCCAGTACTTC

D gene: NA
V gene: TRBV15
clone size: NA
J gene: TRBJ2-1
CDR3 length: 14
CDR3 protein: CATSRDIGYNEQFF
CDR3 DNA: TGTGCCACCAGCAGAGATATAGGTTACAATGAGCAGTTCTTC

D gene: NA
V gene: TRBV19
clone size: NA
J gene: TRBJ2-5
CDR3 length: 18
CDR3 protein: CASSIQSLATSLGETQYF
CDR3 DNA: TGTGCCAGTAGTATCCAATCCTTGGCGACATCCCTTGGGGAGACCCAGTACTTC

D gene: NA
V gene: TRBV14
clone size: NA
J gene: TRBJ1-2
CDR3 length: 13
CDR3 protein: CASSQVQGLGYTF
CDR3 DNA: TGTGCCAGCAGCCAAGTTCAGGGTCTTGGCTACACCTTC

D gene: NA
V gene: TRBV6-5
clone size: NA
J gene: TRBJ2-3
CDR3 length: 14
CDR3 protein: CASSRRSSTDTQYF
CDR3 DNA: TGTGCCAGCAGTCGGCGGTCTAGCACAGATACGCAGTATTTT

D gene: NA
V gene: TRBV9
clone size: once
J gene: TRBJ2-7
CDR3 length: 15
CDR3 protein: CASSPRTVSSYEQYF
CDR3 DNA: TGTGCCAGCAGCCCCCGGACAGTAAGCTCCTACGAGCAGTACTTC

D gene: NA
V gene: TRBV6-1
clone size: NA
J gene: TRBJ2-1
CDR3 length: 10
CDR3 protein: CASRGNEQFF
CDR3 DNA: TGTGCCAGCAGGGGCAATGAGCAGTTCTTC

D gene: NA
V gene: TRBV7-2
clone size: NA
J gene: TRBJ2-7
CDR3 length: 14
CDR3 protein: CASSRNLGGDEQYF
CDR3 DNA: TGTGCCAGCAGCCGAAACCTAGGTGGGGACGAGCAGTACTTC

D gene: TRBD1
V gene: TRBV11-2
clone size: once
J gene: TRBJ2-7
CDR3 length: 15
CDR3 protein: CASSSQDRVRYEQYF
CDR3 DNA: TGTGCCAGCAGCTCCCAAGACAGGGTAAGGTACGAGCAGTACTTC

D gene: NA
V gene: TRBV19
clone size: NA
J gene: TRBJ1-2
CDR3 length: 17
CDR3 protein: CASSIEFFGPVHNGYTF
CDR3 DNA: NA

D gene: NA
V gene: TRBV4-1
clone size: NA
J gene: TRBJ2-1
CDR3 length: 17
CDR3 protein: CASSQAQTESSYNEQFF
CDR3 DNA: TGCGCCAGCAGCCAAGCCCAGACGGAGAGCTCCTACAATGAGCAGTTCTTC

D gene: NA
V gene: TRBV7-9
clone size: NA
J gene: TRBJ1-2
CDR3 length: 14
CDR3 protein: CASSFRGPSGGYTF
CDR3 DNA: TGTGCCAGCAGTTTCAGGGGTCCCTCGGGTGGCTACACCTTC

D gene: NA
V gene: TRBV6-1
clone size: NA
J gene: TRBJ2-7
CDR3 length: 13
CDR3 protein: CASSEAVHYEQYF
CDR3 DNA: TGTGCCAGCAGTGAAGCAGTTCACTACGAGCAGTACTTC

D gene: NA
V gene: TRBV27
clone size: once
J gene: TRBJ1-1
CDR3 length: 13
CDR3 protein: CASGWEPNTEAFF
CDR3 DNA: TGTGCCAGCGGTTGGGAACCGAACACTGAAGCTTTCTTT

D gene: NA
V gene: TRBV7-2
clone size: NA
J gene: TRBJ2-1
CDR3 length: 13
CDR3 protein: CASTPHKGNEQFF
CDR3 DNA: TGTGCCAGCACCCCACATAAGGGGAATGAGCAGTTCTTC

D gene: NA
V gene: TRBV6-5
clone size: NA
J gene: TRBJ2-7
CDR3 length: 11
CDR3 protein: CVQRRPYEQYF
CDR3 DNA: TGTGTACAACGGCGACCCTACGAGCAGTACTTC

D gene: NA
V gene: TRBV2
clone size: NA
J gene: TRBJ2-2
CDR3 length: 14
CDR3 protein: CASSLNSGTGELFF
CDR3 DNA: TGTGCCAGCAGTCTCAACTCGGGCACCGGGGAGCTGTTTTTT

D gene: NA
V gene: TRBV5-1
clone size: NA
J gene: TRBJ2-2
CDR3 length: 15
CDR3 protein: CASSLGTGSTGELFF
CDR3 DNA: TGCGCCAGCAGCTTGGGCACAGGGTCAACCGGGGAGCTGTTTTTT

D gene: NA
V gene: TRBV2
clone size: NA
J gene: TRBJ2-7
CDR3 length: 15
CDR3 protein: CASSQDEGSSYEQYF
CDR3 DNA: TGTGCCAGCAGCCAAGATGAAGGGAGCTCCTACGAGCAGTACTTC

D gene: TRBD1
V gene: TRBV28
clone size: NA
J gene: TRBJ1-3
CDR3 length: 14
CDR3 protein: CASSSDRGTNTIYF
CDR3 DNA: TGTGCCAGCAGTTCAGACAGGGGGACCAACACCATATATTTT

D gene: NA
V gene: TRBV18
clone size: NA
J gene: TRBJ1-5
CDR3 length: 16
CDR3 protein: CASSPPSIGAGGPQHF
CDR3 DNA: TGTGCCAGCTCACCACCGAGTATAGGGGCCGGTGGGCCCCAGCATTTT

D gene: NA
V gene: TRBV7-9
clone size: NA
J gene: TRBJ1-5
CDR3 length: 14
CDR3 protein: CAISTDWSNQPQHF
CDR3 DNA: TGTGCCATCTCCACAGACTGGAGCAATCAGCCCCAGCATTTT

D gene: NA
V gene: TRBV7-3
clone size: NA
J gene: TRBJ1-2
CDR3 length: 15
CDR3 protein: CASSPTGAGGYGYTF
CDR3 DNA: TGTGCCAGCAGCCCAACGGGGGCGGGGGGCTATGGCTACACCTTC

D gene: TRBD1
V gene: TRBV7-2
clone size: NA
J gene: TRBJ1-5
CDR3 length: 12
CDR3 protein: CASSQDRVAQHF
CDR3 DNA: TGTGCCAGCAGTCAGGACAGGGTGGCCCAGCATTTT

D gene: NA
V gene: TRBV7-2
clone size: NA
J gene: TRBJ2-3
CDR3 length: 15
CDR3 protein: CASRNPDGGSGTQYF
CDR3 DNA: TGTGCCAGCAGAAACCCGGACGGGGGCTCAGGTACGCAGTATTTT